One and the same sample provided the 2 T cell receptor beta chains below, sequenced in a study of regulatory T cells in long-lasting Graves disease. Library construction for TCR beta used iRepertoire HTBI primers and Arm-PCR of CDR3 regions. Each CDR3 protein is one row after TCRdb ran MiXCR on the multiplex PCR reads. This sample has some 440,000 distinct CDR3 sequences, with less than 25% found just once. Time point here: persistent/refractory GD, antithyroid drugs over 5 years with positive TRAb. Following extraction of RNA from PBMCs, that RNA was used to make the TCR library. The sample in question was peripheral blood mononuclear cells (PBMCs), obtained when the disease was refractory, from a patient treated with antithyroid drugs. These receptors were taken from a female donor with Graves disease.

This clonotype was counted at least ten times. V is TRBV7-2 and J is TRBJ2-5; 11 nucleotides align to TRBD2. Trimming cost V 6 bases and J 1 base; bases outside gene matches: 4. Germline V gene data show CDR1 as SGHTA and CDR2 as FQGNSA. This CDR3 comprises 15 residues. CDR3 bases: TGTGCCAGCAGTTTACTAGCGGGGGTCCAAGAGACCCAGTACTTC. Protein sequence: CASSLLAGVQETQYF.

Comment on this clonotype: A read error may be the cause here, since a much bigger clone is one base away. The chain is built from TRBV6-1 and TRBJ2-2; D remains ambiguous. Trimming took 6 bases from V and 5 from J, leaving 16 bases between them. In germline, CDR1 is MNHNS, CDR2 SASEGT. The CDR3 runs 15 residues. In nucleotides, the CDR3 is TGTGCCAGCAGGACCCTCGGCGTATGGACCGGGGAGCTGTTTTTT. As protein: CASRTLGVWTGELFF.